Listed here are 8 T cell receptor beta chains from one sample, sequenced in a study of blood T cell repertoires in COVID-19 (dated by TCRdb to 2020 to 2022). Library preparation employed the immunoSEQ multiplex PCR assay. TCRdb provides this immuneACCESS table in a form limited to in-frame rearrangements. Some clones are lacking; in checked studies, under half of them reflect an unresolved V gene, and why the rest are absent is not known. The sample includes fewer than 300,000 clones, with approximately 80% observed a single time. Of the sample, over 8.5% is held by the ten largest clones. Sequencing input: peripheral blood. The receptors derive from a human donor in a cohort sampled during active COVID-19.

The chain links TRBV7-8 to TRBJ2-5; the D gene is possibly TRBD1 (5 bases). V shed 5 bases and J shed 4 bases, with 14 bases lying between them. The CDR3 spans 14 residues. Per the germline V gene, CDR1 is SGHVS and CDR2 is FQNEAQ. The CDR3 DNA reads as TGTGCCAGCAGCATCTCACAGGCTCCAGAGACCCAGTACTTC. This sequence encodes CASSISQAPETQYF.

This chain connects TRBV29-1 to TRBJ2-1, with 10 bases matching TRBD2. Germline V gene data show CDR1 as SQVTM and CDR2 as ANQGSEA. The CDR3 spans 15 residues. V lost 6 bases and J lost 3; bases outside the gene matches: 8. The CDR3 DNA reads as TGCAGCGTAACTTTAGCGGGGGGCCTCTACAATGAGCAGTTCTTC. This codes for CSVTLAGGLYNEQFF.

This clone was seen a handful of times. The rearrangement links TRBV20-1 to TRBJ2-1; the D gene is possibly TRBD1 (5 bases). Trimming removed 3 bases at V and 7 bases at J, with 19 bases between. Germline CDR1 and CDR2: DFQATT and SNEGSKA (reference sequence). CDR3 size: 15 residues. The CDR3 sequence: CSASRTGRVKNEQFF. The CDR3 bases are TGCAGTGCTAGTCGCACGGGCAGGGTCAAGAATGAGCAGTTCTTC.

The V call is TRBV12-3 or TRBV12-4, the J call TRBJ2-7; D possibly corresponds to TRBD1 (5 bases). The CDR3 runs 12 residues. The germline V and J ends were trimmed by 3 bases and 6 bases, with 9 bases remaining between them. The CDR3 loop is CASSFGRGEQYF. DNA of the CDR3: TGTGCCAGCAGTTTTGGTAGGGGCGAGCAGTACTTC.

Note on this clone: The same CDR3 can be traced to other DNA sequences in this sample. The V and J genes are TRBV28 and TRBJ1-5; 7 bases line up with TRBD1. Trimming took 2 bases from V and 5 from J; bases not matched to a gene: 6. Per germline, CDR1 MDHEN and CDR2 SYDVKM. The CDR3 loop spans 15 amino acids. CDR3 region: CASSLGGQGDQPQHF. CDR3 coding DNA: TGTGCCAGCAGTTTAGGGGGGCAGGGGGATCAGCCCCAGCATTTT.

As regards this clone: One end of the junction is discordant with germline, which a read error may explain. The J gene is TRBJ1-6, the V gene TRBV2; D not resolved. The CDR3 totals 12 residues. CDR1 and CDR2 (germline): SNHLY, FYNNEI. CDR3 sequence (DNA): TGTGCCAGCAGTGAGGTCCTGTCACTCCTCCACTTT. Residues: CASSEVLSLLHF.

This clone was seen a handful of times. J is TRBJ1-3 and V is TRBV7-9; D remains ambiguous. V lost 4 bases, J lost 4 bases, and 5 bases lay in between. Looked up from germline, CDR1 is SEHNR and CDR2 is FQNEAQ (reference sequence). This CDR3 region has 12 residues. The chain's CDR3 is CASSSGGNTIYF. For the CDR3, the DNA is TGTGCCAGCAGCTCGGGGGGAAACACCATATATTTT. The full variable domain, rest sourced from reference TRBV7-9 and TRBJ1-3, is DTGVSQNPRHKITKRGQNVTFRCDPISEHNRLYWYRQTLGQGPEFLTYFQNEAQLEKSRLLSDRFSAERPKGSFSTLEIQRTEQGDSAMYLCASSSGGNTIYFGEGSWLTVV.

The chain has TRBV2 and TRBJ2-1; 10 nucleotides match TRBD2. From germline, CDR1 is SNHLY and CDR2 FYNNEI. The junction had 3 bases not matched to a gene; V was cut back by 6 bases and J by 7 bases. The CDR3 has 13 amino acids. The CDR3 is CASRASGSNEQFF. DNA for the CDR3: TGTGCCAGCAGGGCTAGCGGGAGTAATGAGCAGTTCTTC.